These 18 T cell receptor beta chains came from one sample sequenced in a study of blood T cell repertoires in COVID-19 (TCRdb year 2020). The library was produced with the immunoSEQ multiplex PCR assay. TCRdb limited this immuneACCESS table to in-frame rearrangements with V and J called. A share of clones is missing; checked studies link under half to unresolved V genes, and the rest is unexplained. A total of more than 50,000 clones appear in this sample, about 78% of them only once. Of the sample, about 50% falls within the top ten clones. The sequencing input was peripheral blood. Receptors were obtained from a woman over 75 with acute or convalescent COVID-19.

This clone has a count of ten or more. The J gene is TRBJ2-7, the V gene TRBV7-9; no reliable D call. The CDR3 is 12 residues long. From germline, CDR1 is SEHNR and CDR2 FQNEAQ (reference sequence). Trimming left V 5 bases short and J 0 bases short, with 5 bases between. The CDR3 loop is CASSHVSYEQYF. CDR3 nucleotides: TGTGCCAGCAGCCATGTCTCCTACGAGCAGTACTTC.

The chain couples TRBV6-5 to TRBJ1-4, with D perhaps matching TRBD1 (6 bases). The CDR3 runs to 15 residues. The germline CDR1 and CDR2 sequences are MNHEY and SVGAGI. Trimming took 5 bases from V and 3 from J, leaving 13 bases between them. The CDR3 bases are TGTGCCAGCAGTCCAGCGGGGGGCTCTAATGAAAAACTGTTTTTT. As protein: CASSPAGGSNEKLFF.

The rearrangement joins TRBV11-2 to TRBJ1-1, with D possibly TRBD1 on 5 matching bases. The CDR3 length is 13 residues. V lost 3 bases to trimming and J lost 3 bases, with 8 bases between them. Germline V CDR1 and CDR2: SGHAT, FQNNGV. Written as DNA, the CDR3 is TGTGCCAGCAGCTTCCGCAGGGACACTGAAGCTTTCTTT. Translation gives CASSFRRDTEAFF. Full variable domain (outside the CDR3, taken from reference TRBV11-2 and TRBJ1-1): EAGVAQSPRYKIIEKRQSVAFWCNPISGHATLYWYQQILGQGPKLLIQFQNNGVVDDSQLPKDRFSAERLKGVDSTLKIQPAKLEDSAVYLCASSFRRDTEAFFGQGTRLTVV.

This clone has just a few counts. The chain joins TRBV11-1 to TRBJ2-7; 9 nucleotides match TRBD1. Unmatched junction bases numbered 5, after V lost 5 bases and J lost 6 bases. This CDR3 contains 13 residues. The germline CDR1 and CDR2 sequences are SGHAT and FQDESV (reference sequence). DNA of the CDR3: TGTGCCAGCAGCGCCGACAGGGGGGCCGAGCAGTACTTC. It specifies CASSADRGAEQYF.

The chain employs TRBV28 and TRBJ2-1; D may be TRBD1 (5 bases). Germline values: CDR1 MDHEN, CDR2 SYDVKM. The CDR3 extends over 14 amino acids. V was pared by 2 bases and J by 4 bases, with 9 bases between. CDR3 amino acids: CASSLVGRYNEQFF. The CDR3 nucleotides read TGTGCCAGCAGTTTAGTGGGGCGATACAATGAGCAGTTCTTC.

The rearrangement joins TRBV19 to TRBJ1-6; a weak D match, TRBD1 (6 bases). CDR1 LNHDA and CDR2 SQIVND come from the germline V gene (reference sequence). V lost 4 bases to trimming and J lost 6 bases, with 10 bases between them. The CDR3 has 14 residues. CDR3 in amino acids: CASSTHRANSPLHF. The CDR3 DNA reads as TGTGCCAGTAGTACCCACAGGGCTAATTCACCCCTCCACTTT.

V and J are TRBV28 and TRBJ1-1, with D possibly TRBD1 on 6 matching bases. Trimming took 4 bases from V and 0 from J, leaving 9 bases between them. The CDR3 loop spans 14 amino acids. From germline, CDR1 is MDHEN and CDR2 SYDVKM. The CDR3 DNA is TGTGCCAGCAGTTCGGACAGCCTGAACACTGAAGCTTTCTTT. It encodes CASSSDSLNTEAFF.

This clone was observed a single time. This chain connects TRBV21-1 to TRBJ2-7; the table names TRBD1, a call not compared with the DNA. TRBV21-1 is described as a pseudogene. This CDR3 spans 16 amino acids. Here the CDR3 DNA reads TGTGCCAGCAGAGCCTCCATGAACAGGGGGCTATACGAGCAGTACTTC. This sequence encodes CASRASMNRGLYEQYF.

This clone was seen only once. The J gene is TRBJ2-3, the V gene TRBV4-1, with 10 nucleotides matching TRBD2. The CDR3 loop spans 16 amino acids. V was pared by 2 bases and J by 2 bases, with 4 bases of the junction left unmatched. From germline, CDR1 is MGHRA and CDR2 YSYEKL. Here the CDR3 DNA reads TGCGCCAGCAGCCAACGGACTAGCGGTTACACAGATACGCAGTATTTT. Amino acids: CASSQRTSGYTDTQYF.

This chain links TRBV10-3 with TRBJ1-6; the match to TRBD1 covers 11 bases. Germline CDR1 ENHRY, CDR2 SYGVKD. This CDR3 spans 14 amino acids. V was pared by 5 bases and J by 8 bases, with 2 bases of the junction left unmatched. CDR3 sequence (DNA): TGTGCCATCAGTCGGGACAGGGGGTATTCACCCCTCCACTTT. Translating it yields CAISRDRGYSPLHF.

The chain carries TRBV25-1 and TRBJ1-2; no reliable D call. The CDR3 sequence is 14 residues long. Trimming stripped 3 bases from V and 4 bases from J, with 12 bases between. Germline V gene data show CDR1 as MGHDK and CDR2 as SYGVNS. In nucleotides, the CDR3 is TGTGCCAGCAGTGACACCCAAGGAGGCTATGGCTACACCTTC. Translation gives CASSDTQGGYGYTF.

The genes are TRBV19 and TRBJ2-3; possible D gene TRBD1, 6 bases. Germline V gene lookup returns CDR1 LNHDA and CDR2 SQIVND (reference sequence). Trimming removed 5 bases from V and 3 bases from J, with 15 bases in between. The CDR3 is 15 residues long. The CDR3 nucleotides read TGTGCCAGTAGTCTCGGACAGTTAAGGACAGATACGCAGTATTTT. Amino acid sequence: CASSLGQLRTDTQYF. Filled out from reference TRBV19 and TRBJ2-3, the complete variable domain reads DGGITQSPKYLFRKEGQNVTLSCEQNLNHDAMYWYRQDPGQGLRLIYYSQIVNDFQKGDIAEGYSVSREKKESFPLTVTSAQKNPTAFYLCASSLGQLRTDTQYFGPGTRLTVL.

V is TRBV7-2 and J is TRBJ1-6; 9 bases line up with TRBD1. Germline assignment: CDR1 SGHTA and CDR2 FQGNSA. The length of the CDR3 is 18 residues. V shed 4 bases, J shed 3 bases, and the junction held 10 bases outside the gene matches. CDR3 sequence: CASSSKPGQGGYNSPLHF. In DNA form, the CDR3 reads TGTGCCAGCAGCTCGAAACCGGGACAGGGAGGCTATAATTCACCCCTCCACTTT.

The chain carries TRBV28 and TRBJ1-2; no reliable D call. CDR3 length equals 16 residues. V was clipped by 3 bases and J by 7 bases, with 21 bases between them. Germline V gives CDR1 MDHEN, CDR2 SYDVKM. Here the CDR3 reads CASSFASATATRGYTF. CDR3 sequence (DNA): TGTGCCAGCAGTTTTGCCTCGGCGACTGCGACGCGTGGCTACACCTTC.

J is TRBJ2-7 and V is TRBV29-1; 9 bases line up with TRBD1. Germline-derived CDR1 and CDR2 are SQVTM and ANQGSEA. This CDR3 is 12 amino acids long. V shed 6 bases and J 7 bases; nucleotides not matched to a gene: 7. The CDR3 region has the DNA TGCAGCGTGGACAGGGGAGTAGGGGAGCAGTACTTC. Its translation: CSVDRGVGEQYF.

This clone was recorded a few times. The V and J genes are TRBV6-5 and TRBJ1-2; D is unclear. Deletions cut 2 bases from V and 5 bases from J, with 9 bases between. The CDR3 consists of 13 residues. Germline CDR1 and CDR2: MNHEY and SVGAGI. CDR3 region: CASSYGSGYGYTF. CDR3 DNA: TGTGCCAGCAGTTACGGGTCGGGGTATGGCTACACCTTC.

The CDR3 nucleotides are TGTGCCAGCAGTTTAAGGCGGGTTGAAGCTTTCTTT. Translated, it gives CASSLRRVEAFF. The V call is TRBV28, the J call TRBJ1-1, with no clear D. The CDR3 is 12 residues long. Trimming removed 2 bases at V and 7 bases at J, with 8 bases between. Per the germline V gene, CDR1 is MDHEN and CDR2 is SYDVKM.

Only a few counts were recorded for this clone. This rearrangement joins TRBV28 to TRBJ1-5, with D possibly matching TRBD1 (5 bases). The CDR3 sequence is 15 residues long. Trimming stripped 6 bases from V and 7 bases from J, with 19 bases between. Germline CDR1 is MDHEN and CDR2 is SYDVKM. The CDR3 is CASRHGTGRNQPQHF. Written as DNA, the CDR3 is TGTGCCAGCAGGCATGGGACTGGGAGAAACCAGCCCCAGCATTTT.